One and the same sample provided the 16 T cell receptor beta chains below, sequenced in a study of blood T cell repertoires in COVID-19. Clones were sequenced by immunoSEQ multiplex PCR, and TCRdb holds only the in-frame ones, with some missing. This sample yields about 150,000 clones, of which 70% to 85% are seen a single time; 7.2% belongs to the top ten. The specimen was peripheral blood. The receptors derive from a woman aged 50 to 65 in a cohort sampled during active or convalescent COVID-19.

There are a few counts of this clone. The genes are TRBV5-1 and TRBJ2-3, with TRBD2 identical over 15 bases. Trimming removed 2 bases from V and 0 bases from J; junction bases left unmatched: 1. This CDR3 is built from 17 residues. The germline CDR1 and CDR2 sequences are SGHRS and YFSETQ. In DNA, the CDR3 is TGCGCCAGCAGCTTAGGGACTAGCGGGGGGAGCACAGATACGCAGTATTTT. It encodes CASSLGTSGGSTDTQYF.

Only a few counts were recorded for this clone. Other nucleotide sequences from this sample produce the same CDR3. The genes are TRBV5-1 and TRBJ1-5; tentative D call: TRBD1 (5 bases). Trimming pared 4 bases from V and 3 bases from J, leaving 11 bases between. CDR3 length: 14 residues. CDR1 and CDR2 from the germline V gene are SGHRS and YFSETQ. CDR3 loop: CASSPDSLNQPQHF. As DNA, the CDR3 is TGCGCCAGCAGCCCCGACAGTCTCAATCAGCCCCAGCATTTT.

This rearrangement joins TRBV7-3 to TRBJ1-2; D gene unclear. The CDR3 contains 15 residues. CDR1 is SGHTA and CDR2 is FQGTGA in the germline V gene. V was clipped by 5 bases and J by 1 base, with 14 bases between them. CDR3 sequence reads: CASSPGPERNYGYTF. CDR3 in DNA: TGTGCCAGCAGCCCTGGTCCGGAGCGTAACTATGGCTACACCTTC.

In its sample, this clone was seen once. The chain couples TRBV5-1 to TRBJ2-7; 7 bases line up with TRBD1. CDR1 SGHRS and CDR2 YFSETQ come from the germline V gene. Unmatched junction bases numbered 14, after V lost 0 bases and J lost 11 bases. The CDR3 is made up of 15 amino acids. The CDR3 region is CASSLGDEDRIWEYF. The CDR3 nucleotides read TGCGCCAGCAGCTTGGGGGATGAGGACAGGATTTGGGAGTACTTC.

This sequence joins TRBV24-1 and TRBJ2-1, with a possible D match to TRBD1 (5 bases). The CDR3 runs to 13 residues. The germline V and J ends were trimmed by 6 bases and 6 bases, with 11 bases remaining between them. Per germline, CDR1 KGHDR and CDR2 SFDVKD. The chain's CDR3 is CATSPGPFNEQFF. CDR3 sequence (DNA): TGTGCCACCAGTCCAGGGCCGTTCAATGAGCAGTTCTTC.

The J gene is TRBJ2-1, the V gene TRBV9; TRBD2 aligns across 7 bases. Looked up from germline, CDR1 is SGDLS and CDR2 is YYNGEE. The V and J ends lost 2 bases and 5 bases, in that order; junction bases with no gene match: 7. The CDR3 totals 15 residues. CDR3 in DNA: TGTGCCAGCAGCGTGGCGGGGGACCTTCACAATGAGCAGTTCTTC. Encoded protein: CASSVAGDLHNEQFF.

This chain uses TRBV5-1 with TRBJ2-1, with D possibly matching TRBD1 (5 bases). There are 13 residues in the CDR3. Looked up from germline, CDR1 is SGHRS and CDR2 is YFSETQ. V lost 4 bases and J lost 7, with 12 bases in between. This chain's CDR3 is CASSALQANEQFF. The CDR3 DNA sequence: TGCGCCAGCAGCGCATTACAGGCGAATGAGCAGTTCTTC.

In DNA, the CDR3 is TGTGCCAGCAGCCAAGATCTTTTGGTAGGGGGTGTTTACAATGAGCAGTTCTTC. Protein: CASSQDLLVGGVYNEQFF. The J gene is TRBJ2-1, the V gene TRBV3-1 (or the pseudogene TRBV3-2); D perhaps matches TRBD1 (6 bases). Germline values: CDR1 LGHDT, CDR2 YNNKEL (reference sequence). The CDR3 loop spans 18 amino acids. V was pared by 0 bases and J by 4 bases, with 19 bases between.

Ten or more counts support this clone. The chain links TRBV7-9 to TRBJ2-7, with D possibly matching TRBD1 (5 bases). This CDR3 has 14 amino acids. The germline V gene encodes CDR1 SEHNR and CDR2 FQNEAQ (reference sequence). The V end lost 5 bases, the J end lost 2 bases, and 13 bases lay between the germline ends. The CDR3 DNA sequence: TGTGCCAGCAGCCAGCCAGGGTACCCCTACGAGCAGTACTTC. Its protein is CASSQPGYPYEQYF.

The chain employs TRBV14 and TRBJ2-5, with 7 positions matching TRBD2. The CDR3 extends over 16 amino acids. The germline V gene encodes CDR1 SGHDN and CDR2 FVKESK. Trimming took 4 bases from V and 2 from J; bases not matched to a gene: 10. The CDR3 sequence: CASSPESGARQETQYF. The CDR3 DNA follows: TGTGCCAGCAGCCCTGAGAGCGGGGCCAGACAAGAGACCCAGTACTTC.

The chain carries TRBV15 and TRBJ1-4; the D gene is possibly TRBD1 (5 bases). CDR1 is LNHNV and CDR2 is YYDKDF in the germline V gene (reference sequence). Trimming took 9 bases from V and 5 from J, leaving 13 bases between them. The CDR3 runs to 13 residues. This CDR3 is CATGQRGNEKLFF. The DNA for the CDR3 is TGTGCCACTGGACAACGGGGGAATGAAAAACTGTTTTTT.

The chain employs TRBV18 and TRBJ2-7; D is unresolved. This CDR3 has 12 amino acids. The germline CDR1 and CDR2 sequences are KGHSH and LQKENI. V dropped 4 bases and J dropped 6 bases, with 10 bases sitting between them. CDR3 sequence reads: CASSRTTGEQYF. The DNA of the CDR3 is TGTGCCAGCTCACGCACGACGGGCGAGCAGTACTTC.

This clone was seen only once. The J gene is TRBJ2-1, the V gene TRBV19; 11 nucleotides align to TRBD1. The V segment lost 6 bases and the J segment 3 bases; nucleotides outside the gene matches: 4. In germline, CDR1 is LNHDA, CDR2 SQIVND (reference sequence). The CDR3 is 15 residues long. DNA for the CDR3: TGTGCCAGTAGCCGGGGACAGGGGGACTACAATGAGCAGTTCTTC. Its translation: CASSRGQGDYNEQFF.

The genes are TRBV7-2 and TRBJ2-2, with TRBD2 matching 9 bases. This CDR3 region has 14 residues. V lost 3 bases to trimming and J lost 14 bases; unmatched junction nucleotides: 10. CDR1 SGHTA and CDR2 FQGNSA come from the germline V gene. DNA for the CDR3: TGTGCCAGCAGCTTGGGTCTAGCGGGACGTACACTGTTTTTT. Protein product: CASSLGLAGRTLFF.

The chain uses TRBV19 and TRBJ2-2; D ambiguous. CDR1 LNHDA and CDR2 SQIVND come from the germline V gene (reference sequence). The CDR3 has 13 amino acids. Trimming stripped 7 bases from V and 4 bases from J, with 10 bases between. CDR3 in DNA: TGTGCCAGTATTCAGGAAAGCACCGGGGAGCTGTTTTTT. Amino acid sequence: CASIQESTGELFF.

This chain connects TRBV20-1 to TRBJ2-3; D unclear. Germline loops: CDR1 DFQATT, CDR2 SNEGSKA (reference sequence). The V gene lost 3 bases and the J gene lost 5 bases, with 3 bases spanning the gap. CDR3 length equals 10 residues. CDR3 nucleotides: TGCAGTGCTAGTCGAGATACGCAGTATTTT. Translation: CSASRDTQYF.